This paragraph covers one TCR beta chain sequence. TCRdb's copy holds only in-frame clones and misses some; the assay was immunoSEQ multiplex PCR. Of about 250,000 clones detected, over 75% appear once; the ten largest clones hold less than 2%. Germline assignment: CDR1 MNHEY and CDR2 SVGAGI. The germline V and J ends were trimmed by 2 bases and 3 bases, with 7 bases remaining between them. The CDR3 has 13 residues. The data were obtained in a study of blood T cell repertoires in COVID-19. Overall study: In each case, the material was cDNA or gDNA derived from T cells, B-cell-depleted T cells, or PBMCs.

Grouping used clinical history reported by participants in a survey and questionnaire. Input material: PBMCs or T cells enriched from blood (not recorded which). V gene TRBV6-5 combines with J gene TRBJ1-1; possibly TRBD1 for D (5 bases). This clonotype was obtained from a man in his forties or fifties who had recovered from COVID-19. The CDR3 nucleotides are TGTGCCAGCAGTTACCTACAGGACACTGAAGCTTTCTTT. Its protein product is CASSYLQDTEAFF.